These 30 T cell receptor beta chains were all obtained from the same sample, sequenced in a study of cytomegalovirus exposure and HLA in healthy donors. A multiplex PCR was run with 60 Vbeta primers and 13 Jbeta primers. The protocol was immunoSEQ multiplex PCR, while the TCRdb copy is restricted to in-frame clones and leaves out a portion. The sample has about 69,000 clones; 76% are singletons. Specimen: PBMCs. These receptors all come from a man younger than 35 in good health and CMV-seronegative.

The chain employs TRBV13 and TRBJ2-2; possible D gene TRBD1, 6 bases. The V end was cut by 0 bases, the J end by 1 base, with 15 bases between. Germline V gene lookup returns CDR1 PRHDT and CDR2 FYEKMQ (reference sequence). This CDR3 contains 18 residues. The CDR3 region is CASSLGQGMDWNTGELFF. The DNA of the CDR3 is TGTGCCAGCAGCTTAGGACAGGGTATGGATTGGAACACCGGGGAGCTGTTTTTT.

This chain connects TRBV7-2 to TRBJ1-1; D is possibly TRBD1 (5 bases). Trimming cost V 4 bases and J 3 bases, with 12 bases left between them. Germline values: CDR1 SGHTA, CDR2 FQGNSA. This CDR3 is built from 14 residues. Here the CDR3 DNA reads TGTGCCAGCAGCTCTCAGGGCGGCTACACTGAAGCTTTCTTT. Translating gives CASSSQGGYTEAFF.

V usage is TRBV11-2 and J usage is TRBJ1-1; D unclear. The germline V gene has CDR1 SGHAT and CDR2 FQNNGV. The V end was cut by 3 bases, the J end by 0 bases, with 5 bases between. CDR3 length equals 13 residues. CDR3 protein: CASSFSVNTEAFF. CDR3 nucleotide sequence: TGTGCCAGCAGCTTCTCCGTGAACACTGAAGCTTTCTTT.

The chain combines TRBV15 with TRBJ2-7, with 7 positions matching TRBD1. The V segment lost 5 bases and the J segment 4 bases; nucleotides outside the gene matches: 5. Germline CDR1 and CDR2: LNHNV and YYDKDF (reference sequence). This CDR3 has 13 amino acids. The CDR3, as DNA: TGTGCCACCAGCCCGACAGGGCGATACGAGCAGTACTTC. Translated, it gives CATSPTGRYEQYF.

The rearrangement joins TRBV5-1 to TRBJ2-5; the match to TRBD1 covers 8 bases. After removal of 0 bases from V and 5 bases from J, the junction contained 15 bases not matched to a gene. From germline, CDR1 is SGHRS and CDR2 YFSETQ. This CDR3 comprises 18 residues. CDR3 in DNA: TGCGCCAGCAGCTTGGCCGCAGGGGGCATAAGGATCTGGGAGACCCAGTACTTC. Its protein is CASSLAAGGIRIWETQYF.

The gene calls are TRBV7-3 and TRBJ2-2, with 10 bases lining up with TRBD1. This CDR3 comprises 15 residues. The germline CDR1 and CDR2 sequences are SGHTA and FQGTGA. The junction had 4 bases not matched to a gene; V was cut back by 5 bases and J by 4 bases. Here the CDR3 reads CASSPGQGVTGELFF. The CDR3 DNA is TGTGCCAGCAGCCCCGGACAGGGGGTCACCGGGGAGCTGTTTTTT.

CDR3 DNA: TGCGCCAGCAGTGAGTCGGGGACTGGTCAGCCCCAGCATTTT. This codes for CASSESGTGQPQHF. The chain is built from TRBV10-2 and TRBJ1-5; a possible D gene is TRBD1 (5 bases). Trimming shortened V by 0 bases and J by 6 bases, and 9 bases separated the two germline ends. The CDR3 loop spans 14 amino acids. Germline assignment: CDR1 WSHSY and CDR2 SAAADI.

This clone was detected a few times. The J gene is TRBJ2-7, the V gene TRBV27, with D tentatively TRBD1 (6 bases). CDR1 is MNHEY and CDR2 is SMNVEV in the germline V gene (reference sequence). The CDR3 runs to 15 residues. V was clipped by 9 bases and J by 0 bases, with 18 bases between them. The CDR3 spells CAREDGGHSSYEQYF. DNA of the CDR3: TGTGCCAGGGAGGATGGGGGACATAGCTCCTACGAGCAGTACTTC.

This clone was seen more than once but under ten times. The rearrangement uses TRBV27 and TRBJ2-5; possibly TRBD2 for D (6 bases). The assigned J gene may be wrong: the sequence end matches TRBJ2-7 better. Germline V gene sequence: CDR1 MNHEY, CDR2 SMNVEV (reference sequence). This CDR3 contains 15 residues. The CDR3 region has the DNA TGTGCCAGCAGTTTAGCGGGGCCCCTTCGGGACGAGCAGTACTTC. Its protein is CASSLAGPLRDEQYF.

The chain combines TRBV4-1 with TRBJ2-7, with 12 nucleotides matching TRBD2. CDR1 is MGHRA, CDR2 YSYEKL, per germline. CDR3 size: 15 residues. V gave up 3 bases and J gave up 7 bases; unmatched junction bases: 7. The CDR3 DNA follows: TGCGCCAGCAGCCACTGGACTAGCGGGGTAAATGAGCAGTACTTC. Translation: CASSHWTSGVNEQYF.

V is TRBV10-2 and J is TRBJ2-5; 9 bases line up with TRBD1. The CDR3 contains 15 residues. The ends lost 2 bases at V and 4 bases at J; junction bases unmatched: 5. Germline loops: CDR1 WSHSY, CDR2 SAAADI. The CDR3 DNA is TGCGCCAGCAGTGAGAGGGGACAGGGATTAGAGACCCAGTACTTC. Residues: CASSERGQGLETQYF.

This chain joins TRBV6-5 and TRBJ2-1; possibly TRBD1 for D (6 bases). The V gene lost 6 bases and the J gene lost 9 bases, with 18 bases spanning the gap. This CDR3 has 14 amino acids. Germline CDR1 reads MNHEY; CDR2 reads SVGAGI. CDR3 nucleotides: TGTGCCAGCAGACGATCCACAGGGTTCGGTGAGCAGTTCTTC. Translated: CASRRSTGFGEQFF.

This chain connects TRBV5-1 to TRBJ1-1; 7 bases fit TRBD1. Germline lookup yields CDR1 SGHRS and CDR2 YFSETQ. CDR3 length: 14 amino acids. Unmatched junction bases numbered 6, after V lost 0 bases and J lost 7 bases. As DNA, the CDR3 is TGCGCCAGCAGCTTGGCGACAGGGATGGGTGAAGCTTTCTTT. It yields the protein CASSLATGMGEAFF. Variable domain in full (rest from reference TRBV5-1 and TRBJ1-1): KAGVTQTPRYLIKTRGQQVTLSCSPISGHRSVSWYQQTPGQGLQFLFEYFSETQRNKGNFPGRFSGRQFSNSRSEMNVSTLELGDSALYLCASSLATGMGEAFFGQGTRLTVV.

This CDR3 reads CASSAGLAGSYGQFF. CDR3 nucleotide sequence: TGCGCCAGCAGCGCCGGGCTAGCGGGTAGTTATGGGCAGTTCTTC. The rearrangement joins TRBV4-3 to TRBJ2-1; 8 nucleotides match TRBD2. The CDR3 spans 15 residues. J lost 12 bases, V lost 5 bases, and 15 bases had no gene match. CDR1 and CDR2 from the germline V gene are LGHNA and YSLEER.

This sequence joins TRBV27 and TRBJ1-5; 7 bases are a match to TRBD1. This CDR3 is built from 15 residues. Unmatched junction bases numbered 5, after V lost 6 bases and J lost 0 bases. Germline loops: CDR1 MNHEY, CDR2 SMNVEV (reference sequence). CDR3 protein: CASRPGTASNQPQHF. The CDR3 DNA is TGTGCCAGCAGACCAGGGACAGCTAGCAATCAGCCCCAGCATTTT.

The chain uses TRBV7-2 and TRBJ2-3; maybe TRBD1 (5 bases). This CDR3 contains 16 residues. The V gene lost 1 base and the J gene lost 0 bases, with 11 bases spanning the gap. The germline CDR1 and CDR2 sequences are SGHTA and FQGNSA. The CDR3 is CASSLGVTASTDTQYF. CDR3 bases: TGTGCCAGCAGCTTAGGAGTGACAGCTAGCACAGATACGCAGTATTTT.

This clone was detected only once. The chain joins TRBV29-1 to TRBJ1-2; possibly TRBD1 for D (6 bases). Trimming removed 3 bases from V and 7 bases from J, with 9 bases in between. From germline, CDR1 is SQVTM and CDR2 ANQGSEA. This CDR3 comprises 11 residues. The CDR3 coding sequence is TGCAGCGTTGAGGCGGGGGCTGGCTACACCTTC. Translation: CSVEAGAGYTF.

In this sample, this clone turned up a few times. The chain employs TRBV19 and TRBJ1-2; 9 bases fit TRBD1. CDR1 is LNHDA and CDR2 is SQIVND in the germline V gene (reference sequence). The CDR3 is made up of 17 amino acids. V lost 4 bases to trimming and J lost 6 bases; unmatched junction nucleotides: 15. The CDR3 loop reads CASSREHVGQGLHGYTF. The CDR3 nucleotides read TGTGCCAGTAGTAGGGAGCACGTCGGACAGGGGCTTCATGGCTACACCTTC.

The chain uses TRBV2 and TRBJ2-2, with unresolved D. V was shortened by 1 base and J by 3 bases, with 6 bases between the two germline ends. This CDR3 region has 14 residues. CDR1 and CDR2 (germline): SNHLY, FYNNEI. This CDR3 is CASSEGPYTGELFF. Here the CDR3 DNA reads TGTGCCAGCAGTGAAGGGCCCTACACCGGGGAGCTGTTTTTT.

This clone was detected a few times. V and J are TRBV4-1 and TRBJ2-7; D remains ambiguous. Germline V gives CDR1 MGHRA, CDR2 YSYEKL. The CDR3 totals 16 residues. V dropped 0 bases and J dropped 1 base, with 13 bases sitting between them. This CDR3 reads CASSQEFPGNSYEQYF. The CDR3 DNA sequence: TGCGCCAGCAGCCAAGAGTTCCCGGGTAATTCCTACGAGCAGTACTTC.

J is TRBJ2-7 and V is TRBV5-1, with D maybe TRBD2 (6 bases). The CDR3 contains 14 residues. Per the germline V gene, CDR1 is SGHRS and CDR2 is YFSETQ. The V and J ends lost 2 bases and 5 bases respectively, with 14 bases between them. The chain's CDR3 is CASSFQRAQDEQYF. The CDR3, as DNA: TGCGCCAGCAGCTTTCAGCGGGCCCAGGACGAGCAGTACTTC.

The rearrangement joins TRBV7-3 to TRBJ2-1; D perhaps matches TRBD2 (5 bases). Trimming took 1 base from V and 0 from J, leaving 19 bases between them. CDR3 length equals 19 residues. Germline V gene data show CDR1 as SGHTA and CDR2 as FQGTGA. This CDR3 reads CASSLNSASIGSSYNEQFF. The CDR3 coding sequence is TGTGCCAGCAGCTTAAATTCGGCGTCTATAGGGAGCTCCTACAATGAGCAGTTCTTC.

The chain combines TRBV18 with TRBJ2-7, with 7 bases matching TRBD1. V dropped 3 bases and J dropped 3; count of bases not matched to a gene: 8. Germline CDR1 reads KGHSH; CDR2 reads LQKENI. This CDR3 contains 15 residues. CDR3 nucleotide sequence: TGTGCCAGCTCACCGCGCCGGGACAGTCACTACGAGCAGTACTTC. It translates to CASSPRRDSHYEQYF.

This clone appeared a few times. The CDR3 DNA is TGTGCCAGCAGCGCAAATCCCGACAGCACCTACGAGCAGTACTTC. The encoded protein is CASSANPDSTYEQYF. J is TRBJ2-7 and V is TRBV9, with a tentative D call TRBD1 (5 bases). The V end was cut by 3 bases, the J end by 2 bases, with 15 bases between. CDR1 and CDR2 (germline): SGDLS, YYNGEE. There are 15 residues in the CDR3.

V gene TRBV4-3 combines with J gene TRBJ1-4; D gene uncertain. This CDR3 has 16 amino acids. Germline V gives CDR1 LGHNA, CDR2 YSLEER. V lost 0 bases, J lost 7 bases, and 15 bases lay in between. CDR3 coding DNA: TGCGCCAGCAGCCAAGATCCGACGGGTCGAGGTGAAAAACTGTTTTTT. Residues: CASSQDPTGRGEKLFF.

This clone occurred a few times. The chain is built from TRBV4-3 and TRBJ2-3; TRBD2 might be the D (5 bases). The CDR3 consists of 14 residues. CDR1 is LGHNA and CDR2 is YSLEER in the germline V gene. Trimming left V 5 bases short and J 2 bases short, with 11 bases between. In DNA form, the CDR3 reads TGCGCCAGCAGCGGCGGGTTGTACACAGATACGCAGTATTTT. Amino acid sequence: CASSGGLYTDTQYF.

This sequence joins TRBV6-5 and TRBJ1-1; D is perhaps TRBD1 (5 bases). The V end was cut by 6 bases, the J end by 4 bases, with 15 bases between. Germline V gene sequence: CDR1 MNHEY, CDR2 SVGAGI. This CDR3 spans 14 amino acids. The DNA of the CDR3 is TGTGCCAGCAGAGGGGTCGGAATTGGCACTGAAGCTTTCTTT. Its translation is CASRGVGIGTEAFF.

The CDR3 protein is CASSFPPGQGYQPQHF. The CDR3 bases are TGTGCCAGCAGTTTTCCCCCGGGACAGGGATATCAGCCCCAGCATTTT. V and J are TRBV28 and TRBJ1-5; 9 nucleotides line up with TRBD1. The CDR3 extends over 16 amino acids. Germline assignment: CDR1 MDHEN and CDR2 SYDVKM. Losses at the gene ends were 3 bases for V and 5 bases for J; bases not matched to a gene: 8.

The chain is built from TRBV6-1 and TRBJ2-7; TRBD1 matches at 7 bases. CDR3 length equals 14 residues. The V gene's germline CDR1 is MNHNS and CDR2 SASEGT. Germline trimming cut 6 bases from V and 3 bases from J; bases unmatched to any gene: 8. The chain's CDR3 is CASRKGQSLYEQYF. As DNA, the CDR3 is TGTGCCAGCAGGAAGGGACAGTCACTCTACGAGCAGTACTTC.

This clone was observed a single time. The V call is TRBV5-1, the J call TRBJ1-1, with a tentative D call TRBD1 (6 bases). CDR1 and CDR2 from the germline V gene are SGHRS and YFSETQ. The CDR3 has 17 amino acids. The V end was cut by 2 bases, the J end by 2 bases, with 19 bases between. The CDR3 loop is CASSFRPSRGVNTEAFF. CDR3 sequence (DNA): TGCGCCAGCAGCTTCAGGCCTTCCAGGGGCGTAAACACTGAAGCTTTCTTT.